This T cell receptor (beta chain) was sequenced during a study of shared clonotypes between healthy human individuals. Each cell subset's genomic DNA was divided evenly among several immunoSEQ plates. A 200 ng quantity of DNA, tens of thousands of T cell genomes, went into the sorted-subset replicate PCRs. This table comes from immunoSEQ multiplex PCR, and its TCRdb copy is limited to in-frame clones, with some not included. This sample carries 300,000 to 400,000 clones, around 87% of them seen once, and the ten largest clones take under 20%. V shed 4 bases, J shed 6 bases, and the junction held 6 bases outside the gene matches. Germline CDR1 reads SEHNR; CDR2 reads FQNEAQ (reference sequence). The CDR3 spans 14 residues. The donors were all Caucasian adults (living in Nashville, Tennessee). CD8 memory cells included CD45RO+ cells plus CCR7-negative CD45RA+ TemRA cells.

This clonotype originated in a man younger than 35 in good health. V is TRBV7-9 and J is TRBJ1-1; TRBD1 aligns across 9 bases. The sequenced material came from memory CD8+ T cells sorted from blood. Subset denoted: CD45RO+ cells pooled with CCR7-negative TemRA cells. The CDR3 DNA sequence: TGTGCCAGCAGCTCGGGACAGGGTTTGTCTGAAGCTTTCTTT. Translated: CASSSGQGLSEAFF.